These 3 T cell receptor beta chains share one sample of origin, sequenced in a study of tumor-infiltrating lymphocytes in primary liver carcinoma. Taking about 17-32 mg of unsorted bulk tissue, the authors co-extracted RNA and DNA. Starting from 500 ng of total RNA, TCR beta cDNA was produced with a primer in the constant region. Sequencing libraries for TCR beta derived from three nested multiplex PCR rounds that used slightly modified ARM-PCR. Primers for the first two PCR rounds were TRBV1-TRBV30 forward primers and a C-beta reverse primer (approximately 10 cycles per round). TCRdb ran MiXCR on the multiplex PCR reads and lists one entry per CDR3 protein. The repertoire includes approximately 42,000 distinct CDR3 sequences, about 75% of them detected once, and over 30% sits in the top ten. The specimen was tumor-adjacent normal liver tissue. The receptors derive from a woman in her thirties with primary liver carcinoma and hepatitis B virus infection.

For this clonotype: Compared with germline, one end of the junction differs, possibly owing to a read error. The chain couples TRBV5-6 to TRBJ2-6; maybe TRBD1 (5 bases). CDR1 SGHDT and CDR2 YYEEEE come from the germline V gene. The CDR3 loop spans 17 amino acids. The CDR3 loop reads CASSQGSSFSGANVLTF. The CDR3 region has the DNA TGTGCAAGCAGCCAGGGCAGCAGCTTCTCTGGGGCCAACGTTCTGACTTTC.

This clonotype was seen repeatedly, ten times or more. The CDR3 here is CASSLDLGVAQPQHF. The CDR3 bases are TGTGCCAGCAGCTTAGATCTGGGGGTGGCTCAGCCCCAGCATTTT. This chain connects TRBV11-3 to TRBJ1-5; a possible D gene is TRBD1 (5 bases). V was pared by 0 bases and J by 6 bases, with 12 bases between. Per the germline V gene, CDR1 is SGHNT and CDR2 is YENEEA. The CDR3 consists of 15 residues.

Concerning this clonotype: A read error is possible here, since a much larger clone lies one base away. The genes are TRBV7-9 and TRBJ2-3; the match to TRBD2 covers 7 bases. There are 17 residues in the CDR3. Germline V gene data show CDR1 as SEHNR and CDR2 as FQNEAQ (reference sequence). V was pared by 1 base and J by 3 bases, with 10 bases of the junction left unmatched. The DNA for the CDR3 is TGTGCCAGCAGCTTAGGTCATGCGGGAGCTAGGACAGATACGCAGTATTTT. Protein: CASSLGHAGARTDTQYF.